These 22 T cell receptor beta chains originate from one sample sequenced in a study of control samples from healthy donors and cancer patients. Only in-frame clones appear in the TCRdb table, and some are missing; sequencing was by immunoSEQ multiplex PCR. Here the sample spans 130,000 to 150,000 clones, roughly 94% being singletons. Sequencing was done on a sample of PBMCs. All receptors derive from a man between 60 and 75 years old with colorectal cancer.

This chain uses TRBV6-5 with TRBJ1-2, with 7 positions matching TRBD1. CDR1 and CDR2 from the germline V gene are MNHEY and SVGAGI. The CDR3 totals 13 residues. V was pared by 6 bases and J by 3 bases, with 4 bases of the junction left unmatched. DNA of the CDR3: TGTGCCAGCAGCGCTCAGGGGGACTATGGCTACACCTTC. It translates to CASSAQGDYGYTF.

V is TRBV5-1 and J is TRBJ2-3; D might be TRBD1 (6 bases). The CDR3 has 16 amino acids. V shed 0 bases and J shed 1 base, with 12 bases lying between them. Germline assignment: CDR1 SGHRS and CDR2 YFSETQ. DNA of the CDR3: TGCGCCAGCAGCTTGGCAGTTGCAGGGGGCACAGATACGCAGTATTTT. Protein product: CASSLAVAGGTDTQYF.

The rearrangement uses TRBV14 and TRBJ2-3; D call uncertain. CDR3 size: 15 residues. V gave up 0 bases and J gave up 1 base, with 8 bases separating them. CDR1 SGHDN and CDR2 FVKESK come from the germline V gene. In nucleotides, the CDR3 is TGTGCCAGCAGCCAAGATTTACCGGGCACAGATACGCAGTATTTT. Encoded protein: CASSQDLPGTDTQYF.

The rearrangement links TRBV9 to TRBJ2-3; no reliable D call. The CDR3 length is 13 residues. Deletions cut 3 bases from V and 2 bases from J, with 7 bases between. CDR1 is SGDLS, CDR2 YYNGEE, per germline. The CDR3 is CASSGHVTDTQYF. The CDR3 DNA follows: TGTGCCAGCAGCGGCCACGTCACAGATACGCAGTATTTT.

In DNA form, the CDR3 reads TGTGCTAGTGACTGGACGGCTCAAGAGACCCAGTACTTC. Translated: CASDWTAQETQYF. The V gene is TRBV12-5, the J gene TRBJ2-5, with unresolved D. V lost 7 bases, J lost 2 bases, and 11 bases lay in between. The length of the CDR3 is 13 residues. Germline V gene lookup returns CDR1 LGHNT and CDR2 FRNRAP.

This clone was seen a single time. The V call is TRBV5-1, the J call TRBJ2-2; a weak D match, TRBD2 (6 bases). V was trimmed by 0 bases and J by 3 bases, leaving 9 bases between them. Germline V gene data show CDR1 as SGHRS and CDR2 as YFSETQ. The CDR3 is made up of 15 amino acids. CDR3 coding DNA: TGCGCCAGCAGCTTGGCTTCGGGAGACACCGGGGAGCTGTTTTTT. Protein product: CASSLASGDTGELFF.

The chain carries TRBV7-2 and TRBJ2-3; D possibly corresponds to TRBD2 (5 bases). CDR3 length: 15 residues. Per germline, CDR1 SGHTA and CDR2 FQGNSA. Trimming removed 3 bases at V and 4 bases at J, with 14 bases between. CDR3 in DNA: TGTGCCAGCAGCTTCGGAGAGGGATTCCCAGATACGCAGTATTTT. Translated, it gives CASSFGEGFPDTQYF.

The gene calls are TRBV2 and TRBJ2-5, with 10 bases lining up with TRBD2. V was pared by 2 bases and J by 0 bases, with 9 bases of the junction left unmatched. CDR3 length: 18 amino acids. Germline values: CDR1 SNHLY, CDR2 FYNNEI. CDR3 sequence: CASSERLGSGGYQETQYF. Here the CDR3 DNA reads TGTGCCAGCAGTGAACGGCTTGGTAGCGGGGGGTACCAAGAGACCCAGTACTTC.

This clone has just a few counts. CDR3 DNA sequence: TGTGCCAGCAGCCGGACCCCTGAAGCTTTCTTT. Translating gives CASSRTPEAFF. The rearrangement joins TRBV7-9 to TRBJ1-1; no clear D. V was pared by 5 bases and J by 6 bases, with 7 bases between. The germline gives CDR1 SEHNR, CDR2 FQNEAQ (reference sequence). The CDR3 is made up of 11 amino acids.

This clone was seen only once. The J gene is TRBJ2-5, the V gene TRBV5-1, with D perhaps TRBD1 (6 bases). Trimming stripped 4 bases from V and 1 base from J, with 11 bases between. The CDR3 is 14 amino acids. CDR1 and CDR2 from the germline V gene are SGHRS and YFSETQ. The CDR3, as DNA: TGCGCCAGCAGCCGCGGACAGATCCAAGAGACCCAGTACTTC. Its translation is CASSRGQIQETQYF. Complete variable domain (other parts from reference TRBV5-1 and TRBJ2-5): KAGVTQTPRYLIKTRGQQVTLSCSPISGHRSVSWYQQTPGQGLQFLFEYFSETQRNKGNFPGRFSGRQFSNSRSEMNVSTLELGDSALYLCASSRGQIQETQYFGPGTRLLVL.

The J gene is TRBJ1-4, the V gene TRBV2, with TRBD1 as a possible D gene (5 bases). This CDR3 contains 15 residues. V gave up 6 bases and J gave up 4 bases, with 15 bases separating them. CDR1 SNHLY and CDR2 FYNNEI come from the germline V gene. The CDR3 protein is CASRGGPPVNEKLFF. In DNA form, the CDR3 reads TGTGCCAGCAGGGGGGGACCGCCAGTTAATGAAAAACTGTTTTTT.

This chain uses TRBV28 with TRBJ1-5, with 7 positions matching TRBD1. The germline V gene encodes CDR1 MDHEN and CDR2 SYDVKM. The CDR3 runs 16 residues. V was pared by 6 bases and J by 0 bases, with 8 bases of the junction left unmatched. CDR3 nucleotide sequence: TGTGCCAGCAGAAGCGGGACAGCCTATAGCAATCAGCCCCAGCATTTT. Amino acids: CASRSGTAYSNQPQHF.

The rearrangement links TRBV7-7 to TRBJ2-2, with D tentatively TRBD1 (6 bases). Germline V gene lookup returns CDR1 SSHAT and CDR2 FNYEAQ (reference sequence). This CDR3 has 16 residues. V shed 7 bases and J shed 5 bases, with 20 bases lying between them. The CDR3: CASTPHPEGTTGELFF. In nucleotides, the CDR3 is TGTGCCAGCACCCCTCACCCCGAGGGGACAACCGGGGAGCTGTTTTTT.

V gene TRBV5-1 combines with J gene TRBJ2-2; 12 bases agree with TRBD1. Germline V gene sequence: CDR1 SGHRS, CDR2 YFSETQ. J gave up 1 base and V 4 bases, and 8 bases lay outside the gene matches. The CDR3 extends over 18 amino acids. CDR3 DNA: TGCGCCAGCAGCCCGGGACAGGGGGCGCGGGGGAACACCGGGGAGCTGTTTTTT. Protein: CASSPGQGARGNTGELFF.

The CDR3 DNA follows: TGTGCCAGCAGCTTAGCTGGGGGGCCACGGACCGGGGAGCTGTTTTTT. Translating it yields CASSLAGGPRTGELFF. The J gene is TRBJ2-2, the V gene TRBV7-2, with D perhaps given as TRBD1 or TRBD2 (6 bases each). Looked up from germline, CDR1 is SGHTA and CDR2 is FQGNSA. The V end lost 0 bases, the J end lost 5 bases, and 13 bases lay between the germline ends. The CDR3 is made up of 16 amino acids.

The chain has TRBV9 and TRBJ1-4; D not resolved. The V end was cut by 0 bases, the J end by 7 bases, with 16 bases between. Looked up from germline, CDR1 is SGDLS and CDR2 is YYNGEE. This CDR3 region has 16 residues. This CDR3 reads CASSVGPSPGGEKLFF. The CDR3 region has the DNA TGTGCCAGCAGCGTAGGCCCCTCCCCCGGCGGTGAAAAACTGTTTTTT.

The chain uses TRBV7-2 and TRBJ1-1; the D is unclear. Germline-derived CDR1 and CDR2 are SGHTA and FQGNSA. This CDR3 contains 12 residues. With 3 bases removed from V and 2 bases from J, the gap between germline ends came to 4 bases. The CDR3 bases are TGTGCCAGCAGCTTCTCAAACACTGAAGCTTTCTTT. This sequence encodes CASSFSNTEAFF.

The chain has TRBV29-1 and TRBJ2-5; a possible D gene is TRBD1 (5 bases). Germline V lookup: CDR1 SQVTM, CDR2 ANQGSEA. The CDR3 totals 14 residues. Trimming removed 3 bases from V and 2 bases from J, with 13 bases in between. CDR3 DNA: TGCAGCGTTGAGTTTAGGGGTAGGCAAGAGACCCAGTACTTC. It specifies CSVEFRGRQETQYF.

The V call is TRBV3-1 (or the pseudogene TRBV3-2), the J call TRBJ2-2; perhaps TRBD2 as D (6 bases). V was pared by 9 bases and J by 0 bases, with 11 bases between. The germline CDR1 and CDR2 sequences are LGHDT and YNNKEL (reference sequence). The CDR3 has 14 amino acids. Here the CDR3 reads CASSGTSNTGELFF. The CDR3 nucleotides are TGTGCCAGTTCCGGGACTTCGAACACCGGGGAGCTGTTTTTT.

V is TRBV6-5 and J is TRBJ1-6; D call uncertain. The CDR3 sequence is 14 residues long. The V end was cut by 6 bases, the J end by 7 bases, with 13 bases between. Germline lookup yields CDR1 MNHEY and CDR2 SVGAGI. The CDR3 here is CASSPSNGNSPLHF. CDR3 nucleotides: TGTGCCAGCAGCCCGTCAAACGGAAATTCACCCCTCCACTTT.

This chain's CDR3 is CASSLAGKVQYF. CDR3 bases: TGTGCCAGCAGCTTAGCAGGGAAGGTGCAGTACTTC. The V and J genes are TRBV7-8 and TRBJ2-7; D gene unclear. The CDR3 totals 12 residues. Trimming shortened V by 0 bases and J by 9 bases, and 9 bases separated the two germline ends. Germline V gene data show CDR1 as SGHVS and CDR2 as FQNEAQ.

A note on this clone: At one of its ends the junction is not consistent with the germline gene, which may arise from a read error. V and J are TRBV6-1 and TRBJ2-4; the D gene is possibly TRBD1 (7 bases). The CDR3 totals 13 residues. CDR1 MNHNS and CDR2 SASEGT come from the germline V gene. The DNA for the CDR3 is TGTGCCAGCAGTGAGATGACAGGGAGTGGCGGGGACTTC. This gives the protein CASSEMTGSGGDF.